This T cell receptor beta chain was sequenced for a study of cytomegalovirus exposure and HLA in healthy donors. This CDR3 spans 16 amino acids. The germline CDR1 and CDR2 sequences are MDHEN and SYDVKM. The V and J ends lost 7 bases and 7 bases respectively, with 25 bases between them. The PCR had 60 Vbeta and 13 Jbeta primers. Profiling relied on immunoSEQ multiplex PCR, and the TCRdb table lists in-frame clones only, not all of them. The sample gives approximately 290,000 clones, over 70% of which show up once; less than 0.4% is in the top ten. This clonotype originated in a girl aged 2-10 years in good health and CMV-seronegative. This chain links TRBV28 with TRBJ2-5; a possible D gene is TRBD1 (5 bases). The sample taken for sequencing was PBMCs. DNA for the CDR3: TGTGCCAGCACCGCCGATGTGGGGCCTGCCCGGTGGACCCAGTACTTC. Its translation: CASTADVGPARWTQYF.